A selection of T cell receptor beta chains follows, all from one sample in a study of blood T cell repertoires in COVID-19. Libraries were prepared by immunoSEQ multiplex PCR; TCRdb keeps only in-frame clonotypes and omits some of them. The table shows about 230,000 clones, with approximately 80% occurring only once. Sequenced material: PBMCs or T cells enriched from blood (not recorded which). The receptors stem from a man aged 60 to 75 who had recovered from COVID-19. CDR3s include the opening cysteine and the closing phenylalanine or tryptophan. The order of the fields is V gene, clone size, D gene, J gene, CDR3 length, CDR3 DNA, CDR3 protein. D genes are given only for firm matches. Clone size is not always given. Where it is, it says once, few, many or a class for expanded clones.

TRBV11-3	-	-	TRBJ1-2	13	TGTGCCAGCAGCTGGGTGGGAGCTAGAGGCTACACCTTC	CASSWVGARGYTF
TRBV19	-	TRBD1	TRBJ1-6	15	TGTGCCAGTAGTAACATCCGGGACAGGGGATCACCCCTCCACTTT	CASSNIRDRGSPLHF
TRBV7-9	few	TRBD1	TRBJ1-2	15	TGTGCCAGCAGCTGGGACAGAGGACCCCCACATGGCTACACCTTC	CASSWDRGPPHGYTF
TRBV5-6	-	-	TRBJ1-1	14	TGTGCCAGCAGCCCTCCGGGGGTACGAACTGAAGCTTTCTTT	CASSPPGVRTEAFF
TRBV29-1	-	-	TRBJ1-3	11	TGCAGCTGCGGTTTTGGAAACACCATATATTTT	CSCGFGNTIYF
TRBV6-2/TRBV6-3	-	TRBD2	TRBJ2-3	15	TGTGCCAGCAGTCGAGGACTAGCAGACACAGATACGCAGTATTTT	CASSRGLADTDTQYF
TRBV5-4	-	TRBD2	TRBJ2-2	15	TGTGCCAGCAGCTTAAAAGCGGGGGGAACCGGGGAGCTGTTTTTT	CASSLKAGGTGELFF
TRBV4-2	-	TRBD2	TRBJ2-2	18	TGTGCCAGCAGCCAAGTAGCTTTGATGGCGGGGGAAAGGGGGGAGCTGTTTTTT	CASSQVALMAGERGELFF
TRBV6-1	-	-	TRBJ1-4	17	TGTGCCAGCAGTGAAGCTTATAACAGGGCCCTTAATGAAAAACTGTTTTTT	CASSEAYNRALNEKLFF
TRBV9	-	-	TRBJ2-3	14	TGTGCCAGCAGCGTAAGACAGAACACAGATACGCAGTATTTT	CASSVRQNTDTQYF
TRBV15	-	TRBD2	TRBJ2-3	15	TGTGCCACCAGCACAACGGGACTAGCAACAGATACGCAGTATTTT	CATSTTGLATDTQYF
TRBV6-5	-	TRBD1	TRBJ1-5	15	TGTGCCAGCAGCCCGGGACAGGGGTCTATAGGGACCCAGCATTTT	CASSPGQGSIGTQHF
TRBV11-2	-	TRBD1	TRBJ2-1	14	TGTGCCAGCAGCCTCCGGACAGGGGGCGGTGAGCAGTTCTTC	CASSLRTGGGEQFF
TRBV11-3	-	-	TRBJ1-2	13	TGTGCCAGCAGCTTAAATCAGTATTATGGCTACACCTTC	CASSLNQYYGYTF
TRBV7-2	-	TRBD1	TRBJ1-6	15	TGTGCCAGCAGCTTAGGGGGGACAGGGGGTTCACCCCTCCACTTT	CASSLGGTGGSPLHF
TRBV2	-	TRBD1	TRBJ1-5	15	TGTGCCAGCAGTGAGGGGACAGAAACCGATCAGCCCCAGCATTTT	CASSEGTETDQPQHF
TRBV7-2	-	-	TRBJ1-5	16	TGTGCCAGCAGCTCAGGGCCCCCGAATAGCAATCAGCCCCAGCATTTT	CASSSGPPNSNQPQHF
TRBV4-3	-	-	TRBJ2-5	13	TGCGCCAGCAGCCAAGTTATCAGTGAGACCCAGTACTTC	CASSQVISETQYF
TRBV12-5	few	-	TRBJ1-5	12	TGTGCTAGTGGTTTGTCCGATCAGCCCCAGCATTTT	CASGLSDQPQHF
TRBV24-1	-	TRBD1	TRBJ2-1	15	TGTGCCACCAGTCGGGCAGGGGGCGCTTACAATGAGCAGTTCTTC	CATSRAGGAYNEQFF
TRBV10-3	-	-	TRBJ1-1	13	TGTGCCATCAGTGAGTCGGCGGGGGGTAAAGCTTTCTTT	CAISESAGGKAFF
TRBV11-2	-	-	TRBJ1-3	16	TGTGCCAGCAGCTTGACCTTGGGGGGGTTTGGAAACACCATATATTTT	CASSLTLGGFGNTIYF
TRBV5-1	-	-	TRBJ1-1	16	TGCGCCAGCAGCCCCGAGGAGGGGTGGGGGAGCACTGAAGCTTTCTTT	CASSPEEGWGSTEAFF
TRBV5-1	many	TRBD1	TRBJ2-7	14	TGCGCCAGCAGCTGGACAGGGAATACCTACGAGCAGTACTTC	CASSWTGNTYEQYF
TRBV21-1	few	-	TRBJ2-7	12	TGTGCCAGAGACAGACAGGGCCAAGAGCAGTACTTC	CARDRQGQEQYF
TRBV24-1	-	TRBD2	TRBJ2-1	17	TGTGCCACCAGTGACTCCTCCAGCGGGAGCTCCTACAATGAGCAGTTCTTC	CATSDSSSGSSYNEQFF
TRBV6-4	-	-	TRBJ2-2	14	TGTGCCAGCAGTGAAGCCCTAGCAGCCGGGGAGCTGTTTTTT	CASSEALAAGELFF
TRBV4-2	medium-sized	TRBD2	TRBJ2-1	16	TGTGCCAGCAGCCAAGAGGACGGCGGGGGGGCTAATGAGCAGTTCTTC	CASSQEDGGGANEQFF
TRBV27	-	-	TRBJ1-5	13	TGTGCCAGCAGACGGAGGGGCAATCAGCCCCAGCATTTT	CASRRRGNQPQHF
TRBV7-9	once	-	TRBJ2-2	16	TGTGCCAGCAGCTTAGGACGACAGACGAACACCGGGGAGCTGTTTTTT	CASSLGRQTNTGELFF
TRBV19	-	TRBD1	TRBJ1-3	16	TGTGCCAGTAGTATAGTGGGGACAGGGACTGGAAACACCATATATTTT	CASSIVGTGTGNTIYF
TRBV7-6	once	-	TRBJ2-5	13	TGTGCCAGCAGCGACAGTAGGCAAGAGACCCAGTACTTC	CASSDSRQETQYF
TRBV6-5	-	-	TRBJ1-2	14	TGTGCCAGCAGTTACGACTTTGGGGCAAGGGGCTACACCTTC	CASSYDFGARGYTF
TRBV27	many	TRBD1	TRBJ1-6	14	TGTGCCAGCAGAACCGGGGACAGTAATTCACCCCTCCACTTT	CASRTGDSNSPLHF
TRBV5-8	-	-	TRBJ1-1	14	TGTGCCAGCAGCTTCCGGGGGAGGAACACTGAAGCTTTCTTT	CASSFRGRNTEAFF
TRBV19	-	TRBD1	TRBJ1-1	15	TGTGCCAGTAGTGAAGACAGGGGGCTTGACACTGAAGCTTTCTTT	CASSEDRGLDTEAFF
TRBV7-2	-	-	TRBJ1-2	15	TGTGCCAGCAGCTTAGTCTTGTGGGAGGAGAGTGGCTACACCTTC	CASSLVLWEESGYTF
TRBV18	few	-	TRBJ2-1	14	TGTGCCAGCTCACAATCCTCCAGGGTGAGGGAGCAGTTCTTC	CASSQSSRVREQFF
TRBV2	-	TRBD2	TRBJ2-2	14	TGTGCCAGCAAAGCGGGGGAGAACACCGGGGAGCTGTTTTTT	CASKAGENTGELFF
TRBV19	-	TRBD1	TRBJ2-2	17	TGTGCCAGTAGTATTGGACAGGGGGCGAGTAAGACCGGGGAGCTGTTTTTT	CASSIGQGASKTGELFF